This T cell receptor beta chain stems from a study of shared T cell receptors in the human thymus. V shed 7 bases and J shed 6 bases, with 15 bases lying between them. This CDR3 is built from 14 residues. The V gene's germline CDR1 is MNHNS and CDR2 SASEGT. Sequenced by immunoSEQ multiplex PCR; TCRdb stores in-frame clones only, minus some. The table includes 630,000 or so clones, around 87% detected once. The same data also contributed to another study, on human thymus T cells.

The TCR originated in a boy less than two years old with a congenital heart defect. The chain employs TRBV6-1 and TRBJ1-4; a possible D gene is TRBD1 (6 bases). Sequenced input: thymocytes. CDR3 sequence: CASKLQGRDEKLFF. CDR3 DNA sequence: TGTGCCAGCAAACTACAGGGTCGAGATGAAAAACTGTTTTTT.